A selection of T cell receptor beta chains follows, all from one sample in a study of lung T cells in sarcoidosis with Löfgren's syndrome. TCRdb independently ran MiXCR on the reads; one entry per CDR3 protein. The table shows 15,000 to 25,000 distinct CDR3 sequences, with roughly 23% occurring only once. The sample consisted of CD4+ T cells from bronchoalveolar lavage. Receptors were obtained from a human donor with sarcoidosis (Löfgren's syndrome or another form), or a control subject (not recorded which). Each CDR3 is given with its conserved first and last residue. Fields, in order: V gene, clone size, D gene, J gene, CDR3 DNA, CDR3 protein. The D gene is left open where the match is weak. Clone size is not always given. Where it is, it says once, few, many or a class for expanded clones.

V: TRBV6-1
size: medium-sized
D: .
J: TRBJ2-2
DNA: TGTGCCAGCAGTACCTTTACCGGGGAGCTGTTTTTT
CDR3: CASSTFTGELFF

V: TRBV12-3/TRBV12-4
size: .
D: TRBD1
J: TRBJ1-1
DNA: TGTGCCAGCAGCACAGGGGAGAACACTGAAGCTTTCTTT
CDR3: CASSTGENTEAFF

V: TRBV3-1
size: few
D: .
J: TRBJ2-7
DNA: TGTGCCAGCAGCCAACAGGGGCTCTACGAGCAGTACTTC
CDR3: CASSQQGLYEQYF

V: TRBV6-2/TRBV6-3
size: medium-sized
D: TRBD2
J: TRBJ2-3
DNA: TGTGCCAGCAGAATAGCGGGAGGGCCAGATACGCAGTATTTT
CDR3: CASRIAGGPDTQYF

V: TRBV7-2
size: many
D: .
J: TRBJ1-1
DNA: TGTGCCAGCAGCTTTTCAGGGGACACTGAAGCTTTCTTT
CDR3: CASSFSGDTEAFF

V: TRBV19
size: few
D: .
J: TRBJ1-3
DNA: TGTGCCAGTAGTCTGGAGTGGTCTGGAAACACCATATATTTT
CDR3: CASSLEWSGNTIYF

V: TRBV2
size: .
D: .
J: TRBJ2-6
DNA: TGTGCCAGCAGTGAGGGGGCCCGAACTGGGGCCAACGTCCTGACTTTC
CDR3: CASSEGARTGANVLTF

V: TRBV7-2
size: many
D: .
J: TRBJ1-6
DNA: TGTGCCAGCAGCCCGACACACCCAGCGATGCAGTCACCCCTCCACTTT
CDR3: CASSPTHPAMQSPLHF

V: TRBV14
size: many
D: .
J: TRBJ2-1
DNA: TGTGCCAGCAGCCAAGATCAGGGGGGCTTGAAGCAGTTCTTC
CDR3: CASSQDQGGLKQFF

V: TRBV9
size: .
D: .
J: TRBJ1-3
DNA: TGTGCCAGCAGCGTAGACAGCCCTGGAAACACCATATATTTT
CDR3: CASSVDSPGNTIYF

V: TRBV2
size: many
D: .
J: TRBJ1-3
DNA: TGTGCCAGCAGTGAGCTGTCTGGAAACACCATATATTTT
CDR3: CASSELSGNTIYF

V: TRBV9
size: few
D: .
J: TRBJ2-2
DNA: TGTGCCAGCAGCGTAGCCTCTAGCGTGAACACCGGGGAGCTGTTTTTT
CDR3: CASSVASSVNTGELFF

V: TRBV12-3/TRBV12-4
size: few
D: .
J: TRBJ2-7
DNA: TGTGCCAGCAGTCGGGTCAGGACCTACGAGCAGTACTTC
CDR3: CASSRVRTYEQYF

V: TRBV20-1
size: many
D: .
J: TRBJ1-1
DNA: TGCAGTGCTAGAGATGAGGGGAGTTTGACTGAAGCTTTCTTT
CDR3: CSARDEGSLTEAFF

V: TRBV5-1
size: many
D: .
J: TRBJ2-5
DNA: TGCGCCAGCAGCTTGGTTATCGAGACCCAGTACTTC
CDR3: CASSLVIETQYF

V: TRBV5-4
size: few
D: .
J: TRBJ2-3
DNA: TGTGCCAGCAGCCCGAAGGGGGGAGAAACAGATACGCAGTATTTT
CDR3: CASSPKGGETDTQYF

V: TRBV5-4
size: few
D: TRBD1
J: TRBJ2-1
DNA: TGTGCCAGCAGCTTGAATCTGGACAGGGCCCACAATGAGCAGTTCTTC
CDR3: CASSLNLDRAHNEQFF

V: TRBV29-1
size: few
D: .
J: TRBJ1-2
DNA: TGCAGCGTGGGAGGACGGATGAACTATGGCTACACCTTC
CDR3: CSVGGRMNYGYTF

V: TRBV7-2
size: many
D: .
J: TRBJ2-7
DNA: TGTGCCAGCAGCTTAAAGTCTGGGCGTACCATCTACGAGCAGTACTTC
CDR3: CASSLKSGRTIYEQYF

V: TRBV5-4
size: .
D: .
J: TRBJ2-7
DNA: TGTGCCAGCAGCTTGGAGGGTGGAAGGGACGGGCAGTACTTC
CDR3: CASSLEGGRDGQYF

V: TRBV5-1
size: few
D: .
J: TRBJ2-7
DNA: TGCGCCAGCAGCTTGGCCACATCCGCGGCGGAGCAGTACTTC
CDR3: CASSLATSAAEQYF

V: TRBV27
size: many
D: .
J: TRBJ1-6
DNA: TGTGCCAGCAGTTCTTTTTTCCACGGGACATACAATTCACCCCTCCACTTT
CDR3: CASSSFFHGTYNSPLHF

V: TRBV28
size: few
D: TRBD1
J: TRBJ1-4
DNA: TGTGCCAGCAGTCCAGGGGGAACTAATGAAAAACTGTTTTTT
CDR3: CASSPGGTNEKLFF

V: TRBV2
size: medium-sized
D: TRBD2
J: TRBJ2-1
DNA: TGTGCCAGCAGTGCTACTAGCGGGGGATACAATGAGCAGTTCTTC
CDR3: CASSATSGGYNEQFF

V: TRBV15
size: medium-sized
D: .
J: TRBJ1-5
DNA: TGTGCCACCTCGCAGGACAATCAGCCCCAGCATTTT
CDR3: CATSQDNQPQHF

V: TRBV27
size: .
D: .
J: TRBJ2-1
DNA: TGTGCCAGCAGCTTATCGAGGTTAAGCTCCTGCAATGAGCAGCTCTTC
CDR3: CASSLSRLSSCNEQLF

V: TRBV5-4
size: many
D: .
J: TRBJ1-2
DNA: TGTGCCAGCAGCTTGTATTCAGGGATTAACGGCTACACCTTC
CDR3: CASSLYSGINGYTF

V: TRBV10-3
size: many
D: TRBD1
J: TRBJ1-6
DNA: TGTGCCATCAGCTGGGACAGTAATTCACCCCTCCACTTT
CDR3: CAISWDSNSPLHF

V: TRBV20-1
size: many
D: TRBD1
J: TRBJ2-2
DNA: TGCAGTGCAACCACAGGGGGCTCGGACACCGGGGAGCTGTTTTTT
CDR3: CSATTGGSDTGELFF

V: TRBV18
size: few
D: TRBD2
J: TRBJ2-1
DNA: TGTGCCAGCTCACCTAGCGGGAGTCGCATCGGTGAGCAGTTCTTC
CDR3: CASSPSGSRIGEQFF

V: TRBV9
size: .
D: .
J: TRBJ2-1
DNA: TGTGCCAGCAGCGTAGTTGGCGGGGGCAACAATGAGCAGTTCTTC
CDR3: CASSVVGGGNNEQFF

V: TRBV30
size: .
D: .
J: TRBJ2-7
DNA: TGTGCCTGGAACCGACCTTGGAGTAGCAGCTCCTACGAGCAGTACTTC
CDR3: CAWNRPWSSSSYEQYF

V: TRBV28
size: medium-sized
D: .
J: TRBJ2-1
DNA: TGTGCCAGCCGGTCCACTAGCCGTGATGAGCAGTTCTTC
CDR3: CASRSTSRDEQFF

V: TRBV6-5
size: .
D: TRBD2
J: TRBJ2-1
DNA: TGTGCCAGCAGCTATGGGACTAGCAGAAGGGCCGGCGCGGATGAGCAGTTCTTC
CDR3: CASSYGTSRRAGADEQFF

V: TRBV12-3/TRBV12-4
size: many
D: .
J: TRBJ1-5
DNA: TGTGCCAGCAGTACAGGCAATCAGCCCCAGCATTTT
CDR3: CASSTGNQPQHF

V: TRBV10-3
size: few
D: TRBD1
J: TRBJ1-2
DNA: TGTGCCATCAGGAAGACAGGGGCCCATGGCTACACCTTC
CDR3: CAIRKTGAHGYTF

V: TRBV2
size: many
D: TRBD1
J: TRBJ1-4
DNA: TGTGCCAGCAGTGAGGACAGGGGAGGAGAAAAACTGTTTTTT
CDR3: CASSEDRGGEKLFF

V: TRBV7-9
size: many
D: .
J: TRBJ1-3
DNA: TGTGCCAGCAGCTTACGCGGGTACTCTGGAAACACCATATATTTT
CDR3: CASSLRGYSGNTIYF

V: TRBV6-1
size: few
D: .
J: TRBJ1-1
DNA: TGTGCCAGCAGTTATCAAGATCAGGGCACTGAAGCTTTCTTT
CDR3: CASSYQDQGTEAFF

V: TRBV5-1
size: few
D: .
J: TRBJ2-4
DNA: TGCGCCAGCAGCCCCGAACCCTCCCGCGTCGGCAAAAACATTCAGTACTTC
CDR3: CASSPEPSRVGKNIQYF

V: TRBV20-1
size: many
D: TRBD2
J: TRBJ2-3
DNA: TGCAGTGCTAGAGATCAAGGCGGGAGTGCAGATACGCAGTATTTT
CDR3: CSARDQGGSADTQYF

V: TRBV29-1
size: few
D: TRBD2
J: TRBJ2-7
DNA: TGCAGCGGGACTAGCGGCGACGAGCAGTACTTC
CDR3: CSGTSGDEQYF

V: TRBV29-1
size: .
D: .
J: TRBJ2-3
DNA: TGCAGCGCGGACGCAGCTAGCACAGATACGCAGTATTTT
CDR3: CSADAASTDTQYF